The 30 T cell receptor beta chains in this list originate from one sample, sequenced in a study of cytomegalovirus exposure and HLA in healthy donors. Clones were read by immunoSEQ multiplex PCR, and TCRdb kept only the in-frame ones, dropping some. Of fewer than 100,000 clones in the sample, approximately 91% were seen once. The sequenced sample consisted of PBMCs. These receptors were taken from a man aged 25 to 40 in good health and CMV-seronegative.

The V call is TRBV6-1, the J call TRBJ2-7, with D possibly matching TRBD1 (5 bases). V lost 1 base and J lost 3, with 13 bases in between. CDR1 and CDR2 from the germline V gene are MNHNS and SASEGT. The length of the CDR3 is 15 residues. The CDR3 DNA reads TGTGCCAGCAGTGAAGAGGGGCAGGCAAACTACGAGCAGTACTTC. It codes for CASSEEGQANYEQYF.

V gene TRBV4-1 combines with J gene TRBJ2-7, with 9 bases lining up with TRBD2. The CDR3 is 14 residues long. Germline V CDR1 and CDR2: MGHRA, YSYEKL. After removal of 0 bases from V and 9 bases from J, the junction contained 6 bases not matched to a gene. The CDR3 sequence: CASSQDEREVVQYF. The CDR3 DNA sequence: TGCGCCAGCAGCCAAGATGAGCGGGAGGTGGTGCAGTACTTC.

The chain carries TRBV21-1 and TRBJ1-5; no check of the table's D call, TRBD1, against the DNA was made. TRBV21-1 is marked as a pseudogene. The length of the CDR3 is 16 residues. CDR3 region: CASGHQGAQGNQPQHF. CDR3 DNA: TGTGCCAGCGGACATCAGGGGGCGCAAGGCAATCAGCCCCAGCATTTT.

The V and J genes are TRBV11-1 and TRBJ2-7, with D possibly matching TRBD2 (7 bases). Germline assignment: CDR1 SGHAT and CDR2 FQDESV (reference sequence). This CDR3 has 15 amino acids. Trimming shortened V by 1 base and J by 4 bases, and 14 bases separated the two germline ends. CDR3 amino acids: CASSLGQASGYEQYF. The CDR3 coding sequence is TGTGCCAGCAGCTTAGGACAGGCTAGCGGTTACGAGCAGTACTTC.

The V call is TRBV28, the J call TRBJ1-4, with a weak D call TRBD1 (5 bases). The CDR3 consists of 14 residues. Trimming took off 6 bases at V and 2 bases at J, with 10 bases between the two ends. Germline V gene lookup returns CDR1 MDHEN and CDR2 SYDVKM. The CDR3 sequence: CASRVGGTNEKLFF. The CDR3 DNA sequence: TGTGCCAGCAGGGTCGGGGGGACTAATGAAAAACTGTTTTTT.

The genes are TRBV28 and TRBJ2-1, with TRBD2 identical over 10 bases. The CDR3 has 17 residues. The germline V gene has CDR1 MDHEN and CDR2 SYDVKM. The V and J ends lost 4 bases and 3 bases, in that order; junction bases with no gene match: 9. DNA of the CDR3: TGTGCCAGCAGTTCTTTACGTAGCGGGGGGTTCTACAATGAGCAGTTCTTC. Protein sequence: CASSSLRSGGFYNEQFF.

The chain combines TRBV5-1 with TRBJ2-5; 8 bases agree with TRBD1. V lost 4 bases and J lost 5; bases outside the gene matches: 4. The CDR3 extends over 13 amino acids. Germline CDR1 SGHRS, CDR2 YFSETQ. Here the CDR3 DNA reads TGCGCCAGCAGCCTAAGGACAGGGGAGACCCAGTACTTC. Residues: CASSLRTGETQYF.

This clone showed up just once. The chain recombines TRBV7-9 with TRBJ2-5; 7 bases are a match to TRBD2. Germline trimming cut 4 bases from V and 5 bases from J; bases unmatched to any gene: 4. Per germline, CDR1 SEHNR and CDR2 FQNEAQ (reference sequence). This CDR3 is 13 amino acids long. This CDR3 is CASSSTSWETQYF. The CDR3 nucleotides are TGTGCCAGCAGCTCGACTAGCTGGGAGACCCAGTACTTC.

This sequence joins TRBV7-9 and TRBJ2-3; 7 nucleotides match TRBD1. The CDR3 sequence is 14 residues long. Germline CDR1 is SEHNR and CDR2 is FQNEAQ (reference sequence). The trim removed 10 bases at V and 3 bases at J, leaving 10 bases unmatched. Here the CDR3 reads CANMRAGGTDTQYF. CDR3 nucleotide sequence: TGTGCCAACATGAGGGCAGGGGGTACAGATACGCAGTATTTT. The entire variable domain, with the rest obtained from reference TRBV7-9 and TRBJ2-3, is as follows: DTGVSQNPRHKITKRGQNVTFRCDPISEHNRLYWYRQTLGQGPEFLTYFQNEAQLEKSRLLSDRFSAERPKGSFSTLEIQRTEQGDSAMYLCANMRAGGTDTQYFGPGTRLTVL.

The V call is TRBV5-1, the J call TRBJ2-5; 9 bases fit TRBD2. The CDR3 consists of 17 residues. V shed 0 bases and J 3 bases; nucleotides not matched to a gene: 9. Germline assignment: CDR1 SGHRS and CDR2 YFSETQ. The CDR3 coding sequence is TGCGCCAGCAGCTTGGCCGGACTAGCGCCTACGAAAGAGACCCAGTACTTC. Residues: CASSLAGLAPTKETQYF.

CDR3 sequence (DNA): TGTGCCAGCATGCCCGTGGGTGCGGATAATTCACCCCTCCACTTT. Residues: CASMPVGADNSPLHF. The V and J genes are TRBV7-9 and TRBJ1-6; the D is unclear. The length of the CDR3 is 15 residues. The germline V gene has CDR1 SEHNR and CDR2 FQNEAQ (reference sequence). Trimming cost V 7 bases and J 5 bases, with 15 bases left between them.

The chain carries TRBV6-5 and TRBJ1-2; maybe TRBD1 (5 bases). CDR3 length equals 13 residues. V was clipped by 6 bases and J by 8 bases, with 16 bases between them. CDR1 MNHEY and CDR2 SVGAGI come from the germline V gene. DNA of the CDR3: TGTGCCAGCAGCCCACAAGGGGCTGACGGCTACACCTTC. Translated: CASSPQGADGYTF.

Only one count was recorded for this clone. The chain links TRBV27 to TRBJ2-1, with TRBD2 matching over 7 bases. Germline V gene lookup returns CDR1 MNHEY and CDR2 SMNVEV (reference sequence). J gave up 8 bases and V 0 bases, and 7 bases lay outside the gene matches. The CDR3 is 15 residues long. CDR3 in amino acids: CASSLSSGNMDEQFF. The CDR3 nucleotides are TGTGCCAGCAGTTTATCAAGCGGGAATATGGATGAGCAGTTCTTC.

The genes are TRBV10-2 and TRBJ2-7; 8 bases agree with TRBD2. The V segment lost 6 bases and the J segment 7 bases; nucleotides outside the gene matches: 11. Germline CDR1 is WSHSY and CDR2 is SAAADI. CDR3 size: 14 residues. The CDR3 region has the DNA TGCGCCAGCAGGGAAAGCGGGAGAAGGGAAGAGCAGTACTTC. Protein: CASRESGRREEQYF.

DNA of the CDR3: TGTGCCAGCAGCGGTGGACAGTACCTCAACACCGGGGAGCTGTTTTTT. Its protein is CASSGGQYLNTGELFF. The chain has TRBV7-6 and TRBJ2-2, with TRBD1 as a possible D gene (6 bases). Germline values: CDR1 SGHVS, CDR2 FNYEAQ. The CDR3 consists of 16 residues. V was shortened by 5 bases and J by 2 bases, with 15 bases between the two germline ends.

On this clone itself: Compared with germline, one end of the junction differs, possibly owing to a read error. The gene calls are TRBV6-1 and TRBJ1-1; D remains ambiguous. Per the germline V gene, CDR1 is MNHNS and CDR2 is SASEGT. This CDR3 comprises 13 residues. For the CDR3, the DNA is TGTGTCAGCAGTAGAGAGATCTACACTGAAGCTTTCTTT. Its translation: CVSSREIYTEAFF.

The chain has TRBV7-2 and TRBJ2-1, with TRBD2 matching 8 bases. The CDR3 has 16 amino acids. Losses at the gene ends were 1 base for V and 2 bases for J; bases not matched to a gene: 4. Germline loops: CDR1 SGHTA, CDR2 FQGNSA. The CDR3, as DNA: TGTGCCAGCAGCTTAGGTGGCGGGGGGACCTACAATGAGCAGTTCTTC. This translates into CASSLGGGGTYNEQFF.

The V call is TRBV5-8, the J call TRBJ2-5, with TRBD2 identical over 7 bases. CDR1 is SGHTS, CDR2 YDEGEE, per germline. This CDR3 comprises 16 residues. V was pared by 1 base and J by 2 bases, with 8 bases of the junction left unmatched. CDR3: CASSLQRGSTQETQYF. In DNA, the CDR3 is TGTGCCAGCAGCTTGCAGCGGGGCAGCACTCAAGAGACCCAGTACTTC.

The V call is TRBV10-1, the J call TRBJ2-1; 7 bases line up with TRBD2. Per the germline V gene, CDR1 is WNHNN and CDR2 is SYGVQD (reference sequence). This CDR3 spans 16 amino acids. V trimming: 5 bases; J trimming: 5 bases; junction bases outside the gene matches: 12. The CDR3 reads CASSPPGRGGNNEQFF. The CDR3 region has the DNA TGCGCCAGCAGTCCCCCCGGTCGCGGGGGAAACAATGAGCAGTTCTTC.

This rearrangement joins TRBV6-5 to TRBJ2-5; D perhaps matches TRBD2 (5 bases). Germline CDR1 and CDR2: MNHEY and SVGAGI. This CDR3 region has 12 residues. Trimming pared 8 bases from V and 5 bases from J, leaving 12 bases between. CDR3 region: CASRGSSETQYF. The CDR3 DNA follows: TGTGCCAGCCGGGGTAGCTCGGAGACCCAGTACTTC.

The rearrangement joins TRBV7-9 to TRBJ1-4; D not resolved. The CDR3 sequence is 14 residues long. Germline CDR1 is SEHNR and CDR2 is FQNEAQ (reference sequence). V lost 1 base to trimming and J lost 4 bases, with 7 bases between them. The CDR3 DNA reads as TGTGCCAGCAGCTTAGGTCAGGTTAATGAAAAACTGTTTTTT. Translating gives CASSLGQVNEKLFF.

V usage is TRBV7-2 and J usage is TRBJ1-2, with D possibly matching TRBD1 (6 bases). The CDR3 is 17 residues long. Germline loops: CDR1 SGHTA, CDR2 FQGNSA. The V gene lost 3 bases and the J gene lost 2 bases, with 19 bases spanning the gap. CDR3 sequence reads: CASSLWEWGGENYGYTF. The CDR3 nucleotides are TGTGCCAGCAGCTTGTGGGAGTGGGGGGGCGAGAACTATGGCTACACCTTC.

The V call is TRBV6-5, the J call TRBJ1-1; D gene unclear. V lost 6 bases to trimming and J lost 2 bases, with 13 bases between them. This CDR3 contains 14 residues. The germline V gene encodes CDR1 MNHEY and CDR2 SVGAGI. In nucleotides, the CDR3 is TGTGCCAGCAGGCGCGAGACAAGCAACACTGAAGCTTTCTTT. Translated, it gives CASRRETSNTEAFF.

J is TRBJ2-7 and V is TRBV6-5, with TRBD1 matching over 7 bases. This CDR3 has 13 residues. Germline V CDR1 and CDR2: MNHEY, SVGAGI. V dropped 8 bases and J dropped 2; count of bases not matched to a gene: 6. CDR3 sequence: CASSIQGAYEQYF. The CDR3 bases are TGTGCCAGCTCCATTCAGGGGGCCTACGAGCAGTACTTC.

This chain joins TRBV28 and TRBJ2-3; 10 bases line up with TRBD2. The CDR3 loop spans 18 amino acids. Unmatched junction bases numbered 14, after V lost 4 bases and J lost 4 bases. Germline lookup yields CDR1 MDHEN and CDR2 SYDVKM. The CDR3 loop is CASSSLIAGGGSPDTQYF. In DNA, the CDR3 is TGTGCCAGCAGTTCCCTCATAGCGGGGGGCGGGAGTCCAGATACGCAGTATTTT.

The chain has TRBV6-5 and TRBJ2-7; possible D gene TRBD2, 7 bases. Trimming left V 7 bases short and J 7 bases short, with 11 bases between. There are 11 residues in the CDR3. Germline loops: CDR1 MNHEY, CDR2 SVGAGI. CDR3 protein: CASTEGGEQYF. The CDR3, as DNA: TGTGCCAGCACTGAGGGGGGGGAGCAGTACTTC.

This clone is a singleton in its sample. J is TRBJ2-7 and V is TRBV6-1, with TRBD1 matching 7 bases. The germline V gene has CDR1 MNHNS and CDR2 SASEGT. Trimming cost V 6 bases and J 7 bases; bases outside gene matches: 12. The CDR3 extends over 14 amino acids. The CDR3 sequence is CASRDGQVNREQYF. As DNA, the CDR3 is TGTGCCAGCAGGGATGGACAGGTGAACCGAGAGCAGTACTTC.

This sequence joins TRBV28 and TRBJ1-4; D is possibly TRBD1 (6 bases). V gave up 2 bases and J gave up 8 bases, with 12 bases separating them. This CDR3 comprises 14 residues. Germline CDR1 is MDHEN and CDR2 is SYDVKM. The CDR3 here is CASSLRTGTEKLFF. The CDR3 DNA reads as TGTGCCAGCAGTTTAAGAACTGGGACAGAAAAACTGTTTTTT.

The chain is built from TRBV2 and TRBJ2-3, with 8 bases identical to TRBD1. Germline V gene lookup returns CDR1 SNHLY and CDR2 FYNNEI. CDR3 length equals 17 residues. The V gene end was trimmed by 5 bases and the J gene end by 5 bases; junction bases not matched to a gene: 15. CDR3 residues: CASSRQGSTRLIDTQYF. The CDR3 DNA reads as TGTGCCAGCAGTAGACAGGGGTCGACTCGACTGATAGATACGCAGTATTTT. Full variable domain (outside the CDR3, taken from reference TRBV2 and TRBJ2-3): EPEVTQTPSHQVTQMGQEVILRCVPISNHLYFYWYRQILGQKVEFLVSFYNNEISEKSEIFDDQFSVERPDGSNFTLKIRSTKLEDSAMYFCASSRQGSTRLIDTQYFGPGTRLTVL.

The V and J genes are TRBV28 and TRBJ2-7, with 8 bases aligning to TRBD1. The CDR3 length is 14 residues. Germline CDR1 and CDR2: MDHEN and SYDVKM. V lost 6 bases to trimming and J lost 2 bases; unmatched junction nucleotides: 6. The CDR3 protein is CASRTDRATYEQYF. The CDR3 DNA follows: TGTGCCAGCAGGACGGACAGGGCAACCTACGAGCAGTACTTC.